This entry features one T cell receptor (beta chain) sequence. The data belong to a study of blood T cell repertoires in COVID-19. Study context: Samples came from the United States, Italy and Spain, spanning acute and convalescent COVID-19. Nucleic acid was either cDNA or gDNA, and it came from T cells, B-cell-depleted T cells, or PBMCs.

Trimming shortened V by 4 bases and J by 4 bases, and 14 bases separated the two germline ends. CDR1 and CDR2 (germline): LGHDT, YNNKEL (reference sequence). There are 15 residues in the CDR3. Original processing notes: By means of reference gene primer amplification, nucleated cell counts were estimated. Libraries were prepared by immunoSEQ multiplex PCR; TCRdb keeps only in-frame clonotypes and omits some of them. The DNA was the basis for D and trimming; V, J and clone size are from that table. The sample has about 65,000 clones, more than 90% seen once. Sequenced material: peripheral blood. This sequence originates from a man between 60 and 75 years old with acute or convalescent COVID-19. V and J are TRBV3-1 (or the pseudogene TRBV3-2) and TRBJ1-3; D gene uncertain. The CDR3: CASSPRAGYGNTIYF. In DNA, the CDR3 is TGTGCCAGCAGCCCAAGAGCGGGGTACGGAAACACCATATATTTT.